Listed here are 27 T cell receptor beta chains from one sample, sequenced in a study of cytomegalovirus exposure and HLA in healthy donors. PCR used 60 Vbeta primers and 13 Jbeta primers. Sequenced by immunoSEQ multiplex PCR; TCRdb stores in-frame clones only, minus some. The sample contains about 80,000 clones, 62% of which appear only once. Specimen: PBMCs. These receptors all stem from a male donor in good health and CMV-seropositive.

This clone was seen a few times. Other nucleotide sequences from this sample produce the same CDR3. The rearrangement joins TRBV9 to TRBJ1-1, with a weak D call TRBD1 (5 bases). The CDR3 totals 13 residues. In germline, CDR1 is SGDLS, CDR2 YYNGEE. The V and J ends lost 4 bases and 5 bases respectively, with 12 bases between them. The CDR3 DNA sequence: TGTGCCAGCAGCCCTGGGGGGAGAACTGAAGCTTTCTTT. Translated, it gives CASSPGGRTEAFF.

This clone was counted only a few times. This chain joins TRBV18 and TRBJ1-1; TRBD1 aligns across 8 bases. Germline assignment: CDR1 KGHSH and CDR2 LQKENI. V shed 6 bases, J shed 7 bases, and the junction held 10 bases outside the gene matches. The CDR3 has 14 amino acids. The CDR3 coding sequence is TGTGCCAGCTCCCCTGAAATACAGGGGGATGAAGCTTTCTTT. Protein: CASSPEIQGDEAFF. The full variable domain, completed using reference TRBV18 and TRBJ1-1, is NAGVMQNPRHLVRRRGQEARLRCSPMKGHSHVYWYRQLPEEGLKFMVYLQKENIIDESGMPKERFSAEFPKEGPSILRIQQVVRGDSAAYFCASSPEIQGDEAFFGQGTRLTVV.

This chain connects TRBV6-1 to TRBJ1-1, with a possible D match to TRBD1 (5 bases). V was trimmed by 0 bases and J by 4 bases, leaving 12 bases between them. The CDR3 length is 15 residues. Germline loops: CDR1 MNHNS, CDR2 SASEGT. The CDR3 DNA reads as TGTGCCAGCAGTGAAGCCGGGGGAGGGATCACTGAAGCTTTCTTT. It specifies CASSEAGGGITEAFF.

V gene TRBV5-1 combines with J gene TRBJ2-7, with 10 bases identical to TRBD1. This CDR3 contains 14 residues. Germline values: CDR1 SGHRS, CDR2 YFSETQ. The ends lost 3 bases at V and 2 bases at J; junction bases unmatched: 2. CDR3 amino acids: CASSSGQGPYEQYF. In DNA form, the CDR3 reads TGCGCCAGCAGCTCGGGACAGGGGCCCTACGAGCAGTACTTC.

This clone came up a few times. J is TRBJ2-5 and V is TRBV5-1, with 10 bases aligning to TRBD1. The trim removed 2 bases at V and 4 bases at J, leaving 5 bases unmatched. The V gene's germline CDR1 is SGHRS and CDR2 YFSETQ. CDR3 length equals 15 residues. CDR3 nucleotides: TGCGCCAGCAGCTTCATCCGGGACAGGGGAGAGACCCAGTACTTC. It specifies CASSFIRDRGETQYF.

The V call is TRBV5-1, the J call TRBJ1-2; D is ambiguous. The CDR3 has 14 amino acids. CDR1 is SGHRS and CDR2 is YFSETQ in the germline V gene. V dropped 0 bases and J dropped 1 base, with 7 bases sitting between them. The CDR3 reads CASSLDGFNYGYTF. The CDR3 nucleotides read TGCGCCAGCAGCTTGGACGGGTTTAACTATGGCTACACCTTC. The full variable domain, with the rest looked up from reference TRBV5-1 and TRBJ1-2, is KAGVTQTPRYLIKTRGQQVTLSCSPISGHRSVSWYQQTPGQGLQFLFEYFSETQRNKGNFPGRFSGRQFSNSRSEMNVSTLELGDSALYLCASSLDGFNYGYTFGSGTRLTVV.

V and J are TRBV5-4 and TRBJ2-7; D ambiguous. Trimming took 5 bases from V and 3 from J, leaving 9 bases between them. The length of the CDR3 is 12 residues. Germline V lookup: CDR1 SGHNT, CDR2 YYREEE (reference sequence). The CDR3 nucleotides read TGTGCCAGCAGTTTAGACTTCTACGAGCAGTACTTC. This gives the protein CASSLDFYEQYF.

For the CDR3, the DNA is TGTGCCAGCAGTTTTGGGACAGAGGGCTATGGCTACACCTTC. It encodes CASSFGTEGYGYTF. The J gene is TRBJ1-2, the V gene TRBV28; 7 bases are shared with TRBD1. The CDR3 spans 14 residues. V was clipped by 3 bases and J by 4 bases; unmatched bases: 5. Germline values: CDR1 MDHEN, CDR2 SYDVKM.

The CDR3 loop reads CASSRDRNYGYTF. The CDR3 DNA reads as TGTGCCAGTAGTCGGGACAGAAACTATGGCTACACCTTC. The J gene is TRBJ1-2, the V gene TRBV19; 7 nucleotides line up with TRBD1. The V gene's germline CDR1 is LNHDA and CDR2 SQIVND (reference sequence). The V segment lost 5 bases and the J segment 2 bases; nucleotides outside the gene matches: 2. This CDR3 has 13 residues. The variable domain in full, with the rest retrieved from reference TRBV19 and TRBJ1-2, is DGGITQSPKYLFRKEGQNVTLSCEQNLNHDAMYWYRQDPGQGLRLIYYSQIVNDFQKGDIAEGYSVSREKKESFPLTVTSAQKNPTAFYLCASSRDRNYGYTFGSGTRLTVV.

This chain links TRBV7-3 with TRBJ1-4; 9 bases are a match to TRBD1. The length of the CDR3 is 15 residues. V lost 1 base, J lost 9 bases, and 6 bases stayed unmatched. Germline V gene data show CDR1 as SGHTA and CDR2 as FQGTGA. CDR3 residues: CASSLKGGTGQKLFF. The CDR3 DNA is TGTGCCAGCAGCTTAAAAGGGGGGACAGGGCAAAAACTGTTTTTT.

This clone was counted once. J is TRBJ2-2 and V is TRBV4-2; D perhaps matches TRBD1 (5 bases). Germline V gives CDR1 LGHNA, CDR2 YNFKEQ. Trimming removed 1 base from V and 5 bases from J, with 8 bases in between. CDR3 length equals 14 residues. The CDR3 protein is CASSQGQSTGELFF. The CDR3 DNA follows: TGTGCCAGCAGCCAAGGACAGTCTACCGGGGAGCTGTTTTTT.

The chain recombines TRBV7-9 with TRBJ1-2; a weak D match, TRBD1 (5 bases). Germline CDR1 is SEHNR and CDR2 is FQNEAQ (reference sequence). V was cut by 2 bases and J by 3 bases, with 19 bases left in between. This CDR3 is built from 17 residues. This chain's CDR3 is CASSLHSQGGNDYGYTF. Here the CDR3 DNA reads TGTGCCAGCAGCTTACACAGCCAGGGAGGGAATGACTATGGCTACACCTTC.

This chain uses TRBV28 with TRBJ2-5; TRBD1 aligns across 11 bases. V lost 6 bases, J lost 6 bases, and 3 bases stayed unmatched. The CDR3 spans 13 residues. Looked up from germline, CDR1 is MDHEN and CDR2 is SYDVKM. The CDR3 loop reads CASRGQGGKTQYF. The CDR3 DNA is TGTGCCAGCAGGGGACAGGGGGGAAAGACCCAGTACTTC.

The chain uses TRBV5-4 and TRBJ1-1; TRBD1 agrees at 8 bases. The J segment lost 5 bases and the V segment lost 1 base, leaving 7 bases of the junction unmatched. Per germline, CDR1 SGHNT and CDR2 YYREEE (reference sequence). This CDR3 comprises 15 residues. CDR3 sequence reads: CASSLSQGARTEAFF. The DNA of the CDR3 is TGTGCCAGCAGCTTGTCTCAGGGGGCGCGGACTGAAGCTTTCTTT.

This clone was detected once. DNA for the CDR3: TGTGCCAGCAGTGTCGACAGGAAGGGTGAAGCTTTCTTT. Residues: CASSVDRKGEAFF. The chain recombines TRBV6-4 with TRBJ1-1; tentatively, D is TRBD1 (6 bases). Germline values: CDR1 MRHNA, CDR2 SNTAGT. Trimming pared 4 bases from V and 7 bases from J, leaving 13 bases between. This CDR3 is 13 amino acids long.

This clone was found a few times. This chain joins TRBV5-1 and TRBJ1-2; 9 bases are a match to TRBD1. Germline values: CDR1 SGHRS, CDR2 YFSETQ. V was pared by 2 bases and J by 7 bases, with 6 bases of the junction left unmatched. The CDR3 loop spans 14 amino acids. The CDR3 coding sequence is TGCGCCAGCAGCTTCGACAGGGGGAAAGGTGGCTACACCTTC. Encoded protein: CASSFDRGKGGYTF.

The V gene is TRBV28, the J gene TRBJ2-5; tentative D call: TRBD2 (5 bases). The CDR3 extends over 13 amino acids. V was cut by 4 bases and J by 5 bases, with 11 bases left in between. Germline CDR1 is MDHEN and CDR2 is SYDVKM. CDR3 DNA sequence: TGTGCCAGCAGTTCCGCGGGTCGGGAGACCCAGTACTTC. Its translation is CASSSAGRETQYF.

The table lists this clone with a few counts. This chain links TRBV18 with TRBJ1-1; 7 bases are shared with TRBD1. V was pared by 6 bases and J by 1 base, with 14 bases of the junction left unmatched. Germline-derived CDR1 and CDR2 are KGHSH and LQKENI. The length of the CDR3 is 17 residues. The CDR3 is CASSPLLGTEQNTEAFF. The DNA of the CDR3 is TGTGCCAGCTCGCCCCTCCTCGGGACAGAGCAGAACACTGAAGCTTTCTTT.

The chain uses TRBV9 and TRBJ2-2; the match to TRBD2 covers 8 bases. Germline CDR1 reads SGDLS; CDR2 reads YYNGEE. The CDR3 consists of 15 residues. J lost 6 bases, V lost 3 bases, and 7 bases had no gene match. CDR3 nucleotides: TGTGCCAGCAGCGAACGGGAGGGCCCGGCCGGGGAGCTGTTTTTT. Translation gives CASSEREGPAGELFF.

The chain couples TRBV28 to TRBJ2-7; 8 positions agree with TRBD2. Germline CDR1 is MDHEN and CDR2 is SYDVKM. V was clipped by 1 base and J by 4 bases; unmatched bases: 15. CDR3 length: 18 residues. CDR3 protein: CASSLSLGLGTFEYEQYF. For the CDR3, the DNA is TGTGCCAGCAGTTTATCGTTGGGACTAGGGACCTTCGAATACGAGCAGTACTTC.

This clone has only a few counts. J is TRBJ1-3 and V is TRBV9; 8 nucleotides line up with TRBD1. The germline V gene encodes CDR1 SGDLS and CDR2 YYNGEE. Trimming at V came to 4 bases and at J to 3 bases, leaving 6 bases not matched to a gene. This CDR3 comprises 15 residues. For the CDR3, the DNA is TGTGCCAGCAGCATCCGGACAGGGAGTGGAAACACCATATATTTT. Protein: CASSIRTGSGNTIYF. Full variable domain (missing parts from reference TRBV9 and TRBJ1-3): DSGVTQTPKHLITATGQRVTLRCSPRSGDLSVYWYQQSLDQGLQFLIQYYNGEERAKGNILERFSAQQFPDLHSELNLSSLELGDSALYFCASSIRTGSGNTIYFGEGSWLTVV.

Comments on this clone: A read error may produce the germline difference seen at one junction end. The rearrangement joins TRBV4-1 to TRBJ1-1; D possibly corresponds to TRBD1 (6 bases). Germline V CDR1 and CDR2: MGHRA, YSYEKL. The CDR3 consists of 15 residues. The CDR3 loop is CSSSIQGGGNTEAFF. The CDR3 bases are TGCTCCAGCAGCATACAGGGTGGGGGAAACACTGAAGCTTTCTTT.

The CDR3 DNA sequence: TGTGCCAGCAGCTCGGCCCTACAGGTCCCCAAAGAGACCCAGTACTTC. This translates into CASSSALQVPKETQYF. The rearrangement joins TRBV7-8 to TRBJ2-5, with D possibly matching TRBD1 (5 bases). CDR3 length: 16 residues. Germline V gene lookup returns CDR1 SGHVS and CDR2 FQNEAQ. V lost 4 bases to trimming and J lost 3 bases, with 18 bases between them.

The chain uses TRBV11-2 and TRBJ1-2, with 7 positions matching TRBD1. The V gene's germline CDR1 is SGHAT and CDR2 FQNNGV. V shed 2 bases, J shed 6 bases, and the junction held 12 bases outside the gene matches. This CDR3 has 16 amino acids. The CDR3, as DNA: TGTGCCAGCAGCTTATCTCTGGCAGGGGGGAGAGATGGCTACACCTTC. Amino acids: CASSLSLAGGRDGYTF.

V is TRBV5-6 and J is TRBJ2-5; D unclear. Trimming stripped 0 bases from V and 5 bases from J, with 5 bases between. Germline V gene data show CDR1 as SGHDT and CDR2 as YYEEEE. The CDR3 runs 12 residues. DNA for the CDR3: TGTGCCAGCAGCTTGGAACTGGAGACCCAGTACTTC. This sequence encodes CASSLELETQYF.

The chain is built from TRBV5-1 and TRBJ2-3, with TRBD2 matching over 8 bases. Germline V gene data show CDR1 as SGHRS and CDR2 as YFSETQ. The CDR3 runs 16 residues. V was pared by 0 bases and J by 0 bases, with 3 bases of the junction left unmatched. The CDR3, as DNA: TGCGCCAGCAGCTTGGGAGCTAGCGGGAGCACAGATACGCAGTATTTT. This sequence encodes CASSLGASGSTDTQYF.

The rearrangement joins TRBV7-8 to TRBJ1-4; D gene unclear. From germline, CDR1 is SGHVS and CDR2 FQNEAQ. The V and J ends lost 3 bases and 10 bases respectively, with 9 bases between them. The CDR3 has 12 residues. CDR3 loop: CASSFEAGKLFF. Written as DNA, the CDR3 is TGTGCCAGCAGCTTTGAGGCTGGAAAACTGTTTTTT.